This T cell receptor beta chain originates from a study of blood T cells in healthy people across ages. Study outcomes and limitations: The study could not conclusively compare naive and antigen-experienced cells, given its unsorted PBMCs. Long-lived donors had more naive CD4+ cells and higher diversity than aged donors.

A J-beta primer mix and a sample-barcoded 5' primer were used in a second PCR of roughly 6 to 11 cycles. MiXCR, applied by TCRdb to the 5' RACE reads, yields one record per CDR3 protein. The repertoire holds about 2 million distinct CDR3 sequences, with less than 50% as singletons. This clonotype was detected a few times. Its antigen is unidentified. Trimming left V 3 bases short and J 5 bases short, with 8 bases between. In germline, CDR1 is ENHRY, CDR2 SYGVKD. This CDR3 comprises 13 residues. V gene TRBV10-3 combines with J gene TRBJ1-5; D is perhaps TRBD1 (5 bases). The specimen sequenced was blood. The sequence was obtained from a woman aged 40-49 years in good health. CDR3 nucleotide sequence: TGTGCCATCAGTGATACAGGCGATCAGCCCCAGCATTTT. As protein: CAISDTGDQPQHF.